The clone carrying this T cell receptor (beta chain) was seen once. This sample stems from a study of shared clonotypes between healthy human individuals. The repertoire was sequenced with immunoSEQ multiplex PCR; TCRdb's copy has only in-frame clones and lacks some. The table shows roughly 320,000 clones, with around 90% occurring only once. Germline CDR1 reads SQVTM; CDR2 reads ANQGSEA. Trimming shortened V by 2 bases and J by 4 bases, and 12 bases separated the two germline ends. The CDR3 runs to 13 residues. Sequenced sample: memory CD8+ T cells sorted from blood. Subset denoted: CD45RO+ cells pooled with CCR7-negative TemRA cells. The origin of this receptor is a man aged 18 to 30 in good health. This chain links TRBV29-1 with TRBJ2-7; unclear D gene. For the CDR3, the DNA is TGCAGCGTTGAACGTGACCCAGGTTACGAGCAGTACTTC. It translates to CSVERDPGYEQYF.